These 32 T cell receptor beta chains came from one sample sequenced in a study of T cell responses to AZD1222 COVID-19 vaccine. TCRdb's table, derived via immunoSEQ multiplex PCR, lists solely in-frame clones and lacks some. This sample has about 31,000 clones, with around 89% found just once. Here the sequenced sample was peripheral blood, taken 28 days after the second AZD1222 dose. Source of these receptors: an adult who received the AZD1222 COVID-19 vaccine.

The chain carries TRBV6-2 or TRBV6-3 and TRBJ1-3; TRBD1 is a possible D gene (5 bases). Trimming cost V 5 bases and J 1 base, with 9 bases left between them. The CDR3 sequence is 14 residues long. Germline CDR1 reads MNHEY; CDR2 reads SVGEGT. The DNA for the CDR3 is TGTGCCAGCAGTACAGGTCGGTCTGGAAACACCATATATTTT. Translating it yields CASSTGRSGNTIYF.

CDR3 DNA: TGTGCCAGCAGTCCTCGGACAGGTCCGAACTATGGCTACACCTTC. It translates to CASSPRTGPNYGYTF. The V and J genes are TRBV27 and TRBJ1-2; 7 positions match TRBD1. With 5 bases clipped from V and 2 bases from J, the junction kept 8 bases outside the gene matches. The germline V gene encodes CDR1 MNHEY and CDR2 SMNVEV (reference sequence). The CDR3 consists of 15 residues.

The rearrangement joins TRBV3-1 (or the pseudogene TRBV3-2) to TRBJ1-6; the D is unclear. There are 15 residues in the CDR3. Per the germline V gene, CDR1 is LGHDT and CDR2 is YNNKEL (reference sequence). V lost 4 bases to trimming and J lost 10 bases, with 17 bases between them. The CDR3 DNA reads TGTGCCAGCAGCCGCGGACTCGATTTGGGATCACCCCTCCACTTT. This codes for CASSRGLDLGSPLHF.

The V and J genes are TRBV5-1 and TRBJ2-3; 10 bases are a match to TRBD2. V lost 4 bases and J lost 3; bases outside the gene matches: 5. The CDR3 is made up of 15 amino acids. Germline loops: CDR1 SGHRS, CDR2 YFSETQ. CDR3 protein: CASSPAGGPTDTQYF. The CDR3, as DNA: TGCGCCAGCAGCCCAGCGGGGGGGCCGACAGATACGCAGTATTTT.

The chain joins TRBV6-5 to TRBJ1-1; tentatively, D is TRBD1 (6 bases). The ends were cut back, 6 bases at V and 4 bases at J, with 15 bases in the middle. Germline V lookup: CDR1 MNHEY, CDR2 SVGAGI. The CDR3 has 14 residues. In DNA, the CDR3 is TGTGCCAGCAGGATAGACAGGTTGAGCACTGAAGCTTTCTTT. Protein sequence: CASRIDRLSTEAFF.

The rearrangement joins TRBV18 to TRBJ2-7; TRBD2 might be the D (7 bases). V shed 1 base and J shed 3 bases, with 13 bases lying between them. The CDR3 is made up of 15 amino acids. Germline values: CDR1 KGHSH, CDR2 LQKENI. The CDR3 loop reads CASSPQGGKGYEQYF. The CDR3 coding sequence is TGTGCCAGCTCACCACAGGGGGGGAAAGGCTACGAGCAGTACTTC. Complete variable domain (other parts from reference TRBV18 and TRBJ2-7): NAGVMQNPRHLVRRRGQEARLRCSPMKGHSHVYWYRQLPEEGLKFMVYLQKENIIDESGMPKERFSAEFPKEGPSILRIQQVVRGDSAAYFCASSPQGGKGYEQYFGPGTRLTVT.

The gene calls are TRBV19 and TRBJ2-1; D gene ambiguous. Germline CDR1 and CDR2: LNHDA and SQIVND (reference sequence). Trimming pared 8 bases from V and 0 bases from J, leaving 8 bases between. This CDR3 region has 13 residues. CDR3: CASRSLSYNEQFF. CDR3 sequence (DNA): TGTGCCAGTCGGAGCCTCTCCTACAATGAGCAGTTCTTC.

The chain carries TRBV19 and TRBJ2-5, with D possibly TRBD2 on 6 matching bases. Trimming pared 8 bases from V and 5 bases from J, leaving 21 bases between. CDR1 LNHDA and CDR2 SQIVND come from the germline V gene (reference sequence). The CDR3 has 15 residues. CDR3 region: CASLPGGESRETQYF. Here the CDR3 DNA reads TGTGCCAGTTTGCCCGGCGGGGAATCCCGGGAGACCCAGTACTTC. The full variable domain, completed using reference TRBV19 and TRBJ2-5, is DGGITQSPKYLFRKEGQNVTLSCEQNLNHDAMYWYRQDPGQGLRLIYYSQIVNDFQKGDIAEGYSVSREKKESFPLTVTSAQKNPTAFYLCASLPGGESRETQYFGPGTRLLVL.

The gene calls are TRBV5-1 and TRBJ1-5; D not certain. Looked up from germline, CDR1 is SGHRS and CDR2 is YFSETQ. Trimming shortened V by 3 bases and J by 0 bases, and 13 bases separated the two germline ends. This CDR3 region has 16 residues. The CDR3 here is CASSYIPQDSNQPQHF. As DNA, the CDR3 is TGCGCCAGCAGCTATATCCCCCAGGATAGCAATCAGCCCCAGCATTTT.

This clone was seen only once. The V call is TRBV5-5, the J call TRBJ2-5, with D maybe TRBD1 (5 bases). V was pared by 4 bases and J by 2 bases, with 12 bases between. This CDR3 contains 14 residues. Germline V CDR1 and CDR2: SGHKS, YYEKEE (reference sequence). The CDR3 coding sequence is TGTGCCAGCAGCCCGACAGCGCATCAAGAGACCCAGTACTTC. Encoded protein: CASSPTAHQETQYF.

The V and J genes are TRBV11-2 and TRBJ1-1; TRBD1 matches at 8 bases. With V trimmed by 4 bases and J by 4 bases, 14 bases remained unmatched. The germline CDR1 and CDR2 sequences are SGHAT and FQNNGV. CDR3 length equals 17 residues. CDR3 protein: CASSSSGTGEVGTEAFF. As DNA, the CDR3 is TGTGCCAGCAGCTCGTCCGGGACAGGCGAGGTGGGCACTGAAGCTTTCTTT.

This chain uses TRBV5-1 with TRBJ2-7; D is possibly TRBD1 (5 bases). Germline-derived CDR1 and CDR2 are SGHRS and YFSETQ. CDR3 length: 14 amino acids. Trimming stripped 0 bases from V and 3 bases from J, with 10 bases between. The CDR3 DNA is TGCGCCAGCAGCTTGGAAGGGGTATACTACGAGCAGTACTTC. Translating it yields CASSLEGVYYEQYF.

This chain joins TRBV14 and TRBJ2-3; D call uncertain. The CDR3 extends over 11 amino acids. Deletions cut 1 base from V and 6 bases from J, with 2 bases between. Germline assignment: CDR1 SGHDN and CDR2 FVKESK. CDR3 DNA: TGTGCCAGCAGCCAAGTGGATACGCAGTATTTT. This gives the protein CASSQVDTQYF.

The chain uses TRBV19 and TRBJ2-3; TRBD2 might be the D (5 bases). The CDR3 runs to 15 residues. V lost 4 bases to trimming and J lost 1 base, with 12 bases between them. Germline V gives CDR1 LNHDA, CDR2 SQIVND (reference sequence). DNA for the CDR3: TGTGCCAGTAGTAGCAGGACGCGGGGCACAGATACGCAGTATTTT. It yields the protein CASSSRTRGTDTQYF.

The rearrangement links TRBV2 to TRBJ2-7; the D gene is possibly TRBD1 (6 bases). The CDR3 contains 13 residues. Trimming left V 5 bases short and J 3 bases short, with 11 bases between. CDR1 and CDR2 (germline): SNHLY, FYNNEI. In nucleotides, the CDR3 is TGTGCCAGCAGTCGTGGACAGCTCTACGAGCAGTACTTC. Its translation is CASSRGQLYEQYF.

The chain links TRBV15 to TRBJ2-7; TRBD2 matches at 7 bases. Unmatched junction bases numbered 5, after V lost 0 bases and J lost 0 bases. The germline V gene has CDR1 LNHNV and CDR2 YYDKDF (reference sequence). CDR3 length: 16 amino acids. CDR3 in amino acids: CATSRDHSGVSYEQYF. CDR3 DNA: TGTGCCACCAGCAGAGACCACAGCGGGGTCTCCTACGAGCAGTACTTC.

V is TRBV4-2 and J is TRBJ1-4; D is uncertain. Germline V gene lookup returns CDR1 LGHNA and CDR2 YNFKEQ. The CDR3 runs to 15 residues. V was shortened by 0 bases and J by 7 bases, with 12 bases between the two germline ends. The CDR3 DNA is TGTGCCAGCAGCCAAGATCTGACCGCCGGTGAAAAACTGTTTTTT. Translation: CASSQDLTAGEKLFF.

The rearrangement joins TRBV6-5 to TRBJ1-2; D uncertain. Germline CDR1 reads MNHEY; CDR2 reads SVGAGI. The length of the CDR3 is 13 residues. V dropped 7 bases and J dropped 7 bases, with 16 bases sitting between them. CDR3 in amino acids: CASIPLVRFGYTF. CDR3 DNA: TGTGCCAGCATCCCCCTAGTGAGGTTTGGCTACACCTTC.

This chain connects TRBV3-1 (or the pseudogene TRBV3-2) to TRBJ2-1; 9 nucleotides agree with TRBD2. CDR3 size: 18 residues. V shed 0 bases, J shed 7 bases, and the junction held 13 bases outside the gene matches. The germline gives CDR1 LGHDT, CDR2 YNNKEL (reference sequence). CDR3 in DNA: TGTGCCAGCAGCCAAGATCCACCAGGGGCGGGGGGGCGTAATGAGCAGTTCTTC. Amino acid sequence: CASSQDPPGAGGRNEQFF.

The V call is TRBV4-3, the J call TRBJ1-4; weak D call: TRBD1 (6 bases). Looked up from germline, CDR1 is LGHNA and CDR2 is YSLEER. Trimming took 0 bases from V and 3 from J, leaving 20 bases between them. This CDR3 comprises 19 residues. The CDR3 DNA reads TGCGCCAGCAGCCAAGATCTAGGGCAGGGGTTGGGAGCTAATGAAAAACTGTTTTTT. It encodes CASSQDLGQGLGANEKLFF.

The rearrangement uses TRBV6-5 and TRBJ1-2, with D unclear. CDR1 and CDR2 from the germline V gene are MNHEY and SVGAGI. The CDR3 contains 15 residues. Trimming shortened V by 2 bases and J by 7 bases, and 17 bases separated the two germline ends. The CDR3 sequence: CASSYLEIFRRGYTF. As DNA, the CDR3 is TGTGCCAGCAGTTACCTAGAGATCTTTAGACGTGGCTACACCTTC.

V gene TRBV5-5 combines with J gene TRBJ2-2; 9 bases map to TRBD1. Germline V gene data show CDR1 as SGHKS and CDR2 as YYEKEE (reference sequence). The CDR3 has 16 residues. The J segment lost 1 base and the V segment lost 4 bases, leaving 5 bases of the junction unmatched. CDR3 in amino acids: CASSGTGIRNTGELFF. The CDR3 region has the DNA TGTGCCAGCAGCGGGACAGGGATCCGGAACACCGGGGAGCTGTTTTTT.

The V call is TRBV5-1, the J call TRBJ1-1; 9 bases match TRBD1. The CDR3 is 14 amino acids. Trimming removed 3 bases from V and 4 bases from J; junction bases left unmatched: 4. Germline CDR1 SGHRS, CDR2 YFSETQ. The CDR3 coding sequence is TGCGCCAGCAGCTCGGAGACAGGGGGCACTGAAGCTTTCTTT. Translation: CASSSETGGTEAFF. The full variable domain, rest sourced from reference TRBV5-1 and TRBJ1-1, is KAGVTQTPRYLIKTRGQQVTLSCSPISGHRSVSWYQQTPGQGLQFLFEYFSETQRNKGNFPGRFSGRQFSNSRSEMNVSTLELGDSALYLCASSSETGGTEAFFGQGTRLTVV.

The chain is built from TRBV12-3 or TRBV12-4 and TRBJ1-5; D gene uncertain. With 7 bases removed from V and 7 bases from J, the gap between germline ends came to 11 bases. The CDR3 consists of 12 residues. The CDR3 DNA reads TGTGCCAGCACCTTGGGGTGGCAGCCCCAGCATTTT. This codes for CASTLGWQPQHF.

The chain carries TRBV5-4 and TRBJ2-3; D not resolved. The CDR3 covers 13 residues. The ends were cut back, 3 bases at V and 2 bases at J, with 7 bases in the middle. The germline CDR1 and CDR2 sequences are SGHNT and YYREEE (reference sequence). CDR3 in DNA: TGTGCCAGCAGCTCGCAGGACACAGATACGCAGTATTTT. Protein product: CASSSQDTDTQYF.

The genes are TRBV6-5 and TRBJ2-7, with 11 bases fitting TRBD1. J gave up 4 bases and V 0 bases, and 5 bases lay outside the gene matches. This CDR3 contains 16 residues. Germline V CDR1 and CDR2: MNHEY, SVGAGI. The CDR3 DNA follows: TGTGCCAGCAGTTACTCGAGCGGGACAGGGGGGTACGAGCAGTACTTC. It encodes CASSYSSGTGGYEQYF.

The chain joins TRBV15 to TRBJ1-2; no clear D gene. This CDR3 is 14 amino acids long. V was cut by 0 bases and J by 4 bases, with 9 bases left in between. In germline, CDR1 is LNHNV, CDR2 YYDKDF (reference sequence). The CDR3 nucleotides read TGTGCCACCAGCAGAGATTACACTGGCTATGGCTACACCTTC. Its translation is CATSRDYTGYGYTF.

The chain recombines TRBV15 with TRBJ1-3; D is perhaps TRBD1 (6 bases). Germline CDR1 and CDR2: LNHNV and YYDKDF (reference sequence). There are 16 residues in the CDR3. V shed 3 bases and J shed 2 bases, with 14 bases lying between them. CDR3 protein: CATSRDPQGTGNTIYF. The CDR3 DNA is TGTGCCACCAGCAGGGACCCTCAGGGGACTGGAAACACCATATATTTT.

The chain recombines TRBV7-9 with TRBJ2-7; D is unresolved. Trimming shortened V by 5 bases and J by 4 bases, and 6 bases separated the two germline ends. The CDR3 consists of 11 residues. Per the germline V gene, CDR1 is SEHNR and CDR2 is FQNEAQ (reference sequence). The CDR3 coding sequence is TGTGCCAGCAGCCGAGAATACGAGCAGTACTTC. Its protein is CASSREYEQYF.

The J gene is TRBJ1-1, the V gene TRBV7-8; 8 bases align to TRBD1. Germline V gene sequence: CDR1 SGHVS, CDR2 FQNEAQ. The CDR3 runs to 16 residues. V lost 5 bases and J lost 0; bases outside the gene matches: 8. The CDR3 sequence: CASSRLDRAMNTEAFF. CDR3 nucleotides: TGTGCCAGCAGCCGGTTGGACAGGGCCATGAACACTGAAGCTTTCTTT.

V usage is TRBV28 and J usage is TRBJ1-5; no firm D call. The CDR3 sequence is 13 residues long. V lost 6 bases and J 4 bases, leaving 10 bases between the germline ends. Germline lookup yields CDR1 MDHEN and CDR2 SYDVKM. The CDR3 DNA reads TGTGCCAGCAGAGTAGGCCCGAATCAGCCCCAGCATTTT. It encodes CASRVGPNQPQHF.

J is TRBJ2-3 and V is TRBV7-9; D is unresolved. V lost 2 bases and J 2 bases, leaving 11 bases between the germline ends. The germline CDR1 and CDR2 sequences are SEHNR and FQNEAQ (reference sequence). The CDR3 loop spans 15 amino acids. In DNA, the CDR3 is TGTGCCAGCAGCTTAACCAGCCCTCTCACAGATACGCAGTATTTT. Amino acid sequence: CASSLTSPLTDTQYF.